One sample yielded the 27 T cell receptor beta chains listed below, sequenced in a study of T cells in women clearing cervical HPV infection (dated by TCRdb to between 2018 and 2020). Receptors were amplified or captured by the immunoSEQ multiplex PCR assay. TCRdb took this table from immuneACCESS and kept in-frame rearrangements with V and J called. Such tables lack part of the clones; where checked against another copy, unresolved V genes explain under half of the gap, and the rest is unexplained. The sample's records list about 30,000 clones. The biggest ten clones account for about 6.4% of the sample. Sample: blood buffy coat. The receptors shown here come from a woman aged 18-69 years with a cervical HPV16 infection that either progressed to CIN3+ or cleared (not recorded which).

The chain's CDR3 is CASSQDATRAFF. Incomplete CDR3 DNA: TGCGCCAGCAGCCAAGACGCCACTCGA. V usage is TRBV4-1 and J usage is TRBJ1-1; D is unresolved. With the read ending 3 residues before the CDR3 end, the germline J gene is used to fill in that end. The CDR3 spans 12 residues. Germline V gives CDR1 MGHRA, CDR2 YSYEKL.

As regards this clone: The DNA ends 3 residues before the CDR3 does, and the rest of the CDR3 is filled in from the germline J gene. The rearrangement joins TRBV4-2 to TRBJ2-1; weak D call: TRBD1 (6 bases). V lost 4 bases, J lost 5 bases, and 21 bases lay in between. The CDR3 spans 17 residues. CDR1 LGHNA and CDR2 YNFKEQ come from the germline V gene. CDR3 DNA (partial): TGTGCCAGCAGCCCCCCTTCCGAGACAGGTTATAACAATGAG. Its translation is CASSPPSETGYNNE. The whole CDR3 reads CASSPPSETGYNNEQFF.

For this clone: The CDR3 end is not reached by the read, which stops 3 residues before it; the germline J gene fills it in. This chain joins TRBV20-1 and TRBJ2-2; D might be TRBD1 or TRBD2, each matching 5 bases. The germline V gene encodes CDR1 DFQATT and CDR2 SNEGSKA (reference sequence). The CDR3 sequence is 17 residues long. Trimming took 6 bases from V and 3 from J, leaving 23 bases between them. CDR3 sequence: CSAREGVDGGDTGELFF. CDR3 DNA (partial): TGCAGTGCCCGGGAAGGGGTGGATGGAGGAGACACCGGGGAG.

As for this clone: The read finishes 3 residues shy of the CDR3 end, and the germline J gene is used to complete it. This chain uses TRBV7-3 with TRBJ1-2; 7 bases match TRBD1. The CDR3 covers 15 residues. The V gene end was trimmed by 6 bases and the J gene end by 5 bases; junction bases not matched to a gene: 12. Germline V lookup: CDR1 SGHTA, CDR2 FQGTGA. This chain's CDR3 is CASSFTRDSSYGYTF. The DNA read from the CDR3 is TGTGCCAGCAGTTTTACTCGGGACAGCTCGTATGGC.

Of note for this clone: One end of the junction is discordant with germline, which a read error may explain. The CDR3 is cut off 3 residues early in the read; its end comes from the germline J gene. V and J are TRBV2 and TRBJ2-7; D remains ambiguous. CDR1 and CDR2 from the germline V gene are SNHLY and FYNNEI. This CDR3 contains 12 residues. This CDR3 is CAGSDIPYEQYF. CDR3 bases read: TGTGCCGGCAGTGACATCCCCTACGAG.

Worth noting for this clone: The read ends 3 residues shy of where the CDR3 ends; the end is completed using the germline J gene. V and J are TRBV2 and TRBJ1-5, with unresolved D. Germline V lookup: CDR1 SNHLY, CDR2 FYNNEI. This CDR3 region has 15 residues. V was cut by 6 bases and J by 0 bases, with 12 bases left in between. The DNA read from the CDR3 is TGTGCCAGCAGGGGTGAGCGGGTTAGCAATCAGCCC. It yields the protein CASRGERVSNQP. The whole CDR3 sequence reads CASRGERVSNQPQHF. Combining the CDR3 with reference TRBV2 and TRBJ1-5 gives the whole variable domain EPEVTQTPSHQVTQMGQEVILRCVPISNHLYFYWYRQILGQKVEFLVSFYNNEISEKSEIFDDQFSVERPDGSNFTLKIRSTKLEDSAMYFCASRGERVSNQPQHFGDGTRLSIL.

A remark on this clone: The read ends 3 residues shy of where the CDR3 ends; the end is completed using the germline J gene. This sample includes further DNA sequences coding for the same CDR3. J is TRBJ1-1 and V is TRBV5-1; the match to TRBD1 covers 9 bases. Germline V CDR1 and CDR2: SGHRS, YFSETQ. V shed 4 bases, J shed 4 bases, and the junction held 5 bases outside the gene matches. The CDR3 has 14 amino acids. CDR3 bases read: TGCGCCAGCAGCCTCACAGGGGGCGGCACTGAA. Translated: CASSLTGGGTE. The whole CDR3 region reads CASSLTGGGTEAFF.

With regard to this clone: The read is 3 residues too short to cover the CDR3 end, so that end is filled in from the germline J gene. The chain recombines TRBV2 with TRBJ1-1, with 8 positions matching TRBD1. V shed 4 bases, J shed 0 bases, and the junction held 4 bases outside the gene matches. Germline lookup yields CDR1 SNHLY and CDR2 FYNNEI. The CDR3 totals 15 residues. This CDR3 reads CASSVQGAMNTEAFF. The part of the CDR3 DNA that was read is TGTGCCAGCAGTGTCCAGGGGGCAATGAACACTGAA.

Notes on this clone: The missing CDR3 end, 3 residues past where the read stops, is filled in from the germline J gene. The chain couples TRBV7-3 to TRBJ2-2, with 13 nucleotides matching TRBD2. The V and J ends lost 5 bases and 7 bases, in that order; junction bases with no gene match: 4. The CDR3 totals 15 residues. The germline V gene has CDR1 SGHTA and CDR2 FQGTGA. The part of the CDR3 DNA that was read is TGTGCCAGCAGCCCCCGACTAGCGGGGGGCGGGGAG. Translating it yields CASSPRLAGGGE. The whole CDR3 protein reads CASSPRLAGGGELFF.

Of note for this clone: The read halts 3 residues ahead of the CDR3 end, with the missing end drawn from the germline J gene. V gene TRBV20-1 combines with J gene TRBJ2-3, with TRBD2 as a possible D gene (6 bases). Germline values: CDR1 DFQATT, CDR2 SNEGSKA (reference sequence). Between the trimmed V and J ends, which lost 3 bases and 4 bases, there was a span of 14 bases. This CDR3 comprises 14 residues. CDR3 bases read: TGCAGTGCTAGGGGCGGCGGGGAAGCAGATACG. Translated, it gives CSARGGGEADT. The full CDR3 sequence reads CSARGGGEADTQYF.

In regard to this clone: The CDR3 end falls 3 residues outside the read, so it is completed with the germline J gene. The J gene is TRBJ1-1, the V gene TRBV13; 8 bases align to TRBD1. Germline CDR1 PRHDT, CDR2 FYEKMQ (reference sequence). The CDR3 has 15 amino acids. V shed 3 bases and J 7 bases; nucleotides not matched to a gene: 10. The CDR3 spells CASSFFPGGRLEAFF. CDR3 bases read: TGTGCCAGCAGCTTTTTCCCAGGGGGCAGGCTTGAA.

Of note for this clone: From the germline J gene comes the end of the CDR3, since the read stops 3 residues before it. This chain joins TRBV7-9 and TRBJ2-7, with D uncertain. Germline CDR1 SEHNR, CDR2 FQNEAQ (reference sequence). V was clipped by 8 bases and J by 6 bases, with 11 bases between them. CDR3 size: 11 residues. The CDR3 loop is CASGRFGEQYF. The sequenced part of the CDR3 DNA is TGTGCCAGCGGGCGATTCGGCGAG.

Partial CDR3 DNA: TGTGCCAGCAGCTTTCGTGCAACTAATGAAAAA. Translation: CASSFRATNEK. From start to end, the CDR3 is CASSFRATNEKLFF. This chain uses TRBV7-9 with TRBJ1-4, with D uncertain. The read ends 3 residues before the CDR3 terminus; that terminus is restored from the germline J gene. Germline-derived CDR1 and CDR2 are SEHNR and FQNEAQ (reference sequence). This CDR3 has 14 residues. V shed 3 bases and J shed 0 bases, with 5 bases lying between them. The variable domain in full, with the rest retrieved from reference TRBV7-9 and TRBJ1-4, is DTGVSQNPRHKITKRGQNVTFRCDPISEHNRLYWYRQTLGQGPEFLTYFQNEAQLEKSRLLSDRFSAERPKGSFSTLEIQRTEQGDSAMYLCASSFRATNEKLFFGSGTQLSVL.

CDR3 residues: CSARDLNAGELFF. The covered CDR3 bases are TGCAGTGCTAGAGATCTAAATGCCGGGGAG. J is TRBJ2-2 and V is TRBV20-1, with D uncertain. The CDR3 end falls 3 residues outside the read, so it is completed with the germline J gene. Trimming took 0 bases from V and 6 from J, leaving 8 bases between them. The CDR3 is made up of 13 amino acids. CDR1 is DFQATT and CDR2 is SNEGSKA in the germline V gene (reference sequence).

Worth noting for this clone: The missing CDR3 end, 3 residues past where the read stops, is filled in from the germline J gene. This chain links TRBV20-1 with TRBJ1-1, with D tentatively TRBD1 (5 bases). Germline CDR1 and CDR2: DFQATT and SNEGSKA (reference sequence). The CDR3 loop spans 13 amino acids. Between the trimmed V and J ends, which lost 2 bases and 3 bases, there was a span of 10 bases. CDR3 amino acids: CSARKGGDTEAFF. Incomplete CDR3 DNA: TGCAGTGCTAGAAAAGGAGGGGACACTGAA.

To note about this clone: The read terminates 3 residues ahead of where the CDR3 ends, so the germline J gene completes it. V and J are TRBV30 and TRBJ1-1; TRBD1 matches 8 bases. CDR1 GTSNPN and CDR2 SVGIG come from the germline V gene (reference sequence). This CDR3 is 14 amino acids long. The junction had 2 bases not matched to a gene; V was cut back by 1 base and J by 1 base. CDR3 bases read: TGTGCCTGGAGTGCCGGACAGGGGAACACTGAA. Its protein product is CAWSAGQGNTE. In full, the CDR3 is CAWSAGQGNTEAFF.

For this clone: The read finishes 3 residues shy of the CDR3 end, and the germline J gene is used to complete it. V is TRBV10-3 and J is TRBJ1-1, with 7 bases matching TRBD1. Germline V gives CDR1 ENHRY, CDR2 SYGVKD. Trimming at V came to 3 bases and at J to 0 bases, leaving 7 bases not matched to a gene. The CDR3 spans 16 residues. CDR3 DNA (partial): TGTGCCATCAGTGATTACCAGGGGGTCATGAACACTGAA. It is translated as CAISDYQGVMNTE. The entire CDR3 reads CAISDYQGVMNTEAFF.

This clone shows up as medium-sized by frequency. The read stops 3 residues short of the end of the CDR3; the missing end is completed from the germline J gene. The genes are TRBV2 and TRBJ2-5; the D gene is possibly TRBD2 (7 bases). The CDR3 is made up of 18 amino acids. The germline V and J ends were trimmed by 1 base and 0 bases, with 18 bases remaining between them. Germline V lookup: CDR1 SNHLY, CDR2 FYNNEI. The CDR3 sequence is CASSEGDGGGGNQETQYF. Incomplete CDR3 DNA: TGTGCCAGCAGTGAAGGAGATGGAGGGGGGGGCAACCAAGAGACC.

This CDR3 is CASSLGTTFYEQYF. The DNA read from the CDR3 is TGTGCCAGCAGTTTAGGGACTACCTTCTACGAG. The chain combines TRBV12-3 or TRBV12-4 with TRBJ2-7; perhaps TRBD2 as D (6 bases). The read gets to within 3 residues of the CDR3 end, and the germline J gene fills in the rest. The V end lost 1 base, the J end lost 3 bases, and 10 bases lay between the germline ends. The CDR3 sequence is 14 residues long.

Comment on this clone: The read ends 3 residues before the CDR3 terminus; that terminus is restored from the germline J gene. The chain joins TRBV10-1 to TRBJ2-2; 11 nucleotides align to TRBD1. V shed 3 bases and J 6 bases; nucleotides not matched to a gene: 6. Germline CDR1 is WNHNN and CDR2 is SYGVQD (reference sequence). The CDR3 covers 16 residues. The CDR3: CASSDVDRGPAGELFF. CDR3 DNA, as far as it was read: TGCGCCAGCAGTGATGTGGACAGGGGGCCGGCCGGGGAG.

On this clone: The read ends 3 residues shy of where the CDR3 ends; the end is completed using the germline J gene. The chain combines TRBV29-1 with TRBJ2-2; 9 positions agree with TRBD1. CDR3 length: 16 residues. Germline loops: CDR1 SQVTM, CDR2 ANQGSEA. The V gene end was trimmed by 5 bases and the J gene end by 1 base; junction bases not matched to a gene: 8. The part of the CDR3 DNA that was read is TGCAGCGTTCTCCTCTACAGGGGGCGGAACACCGGGGAG. It encodes CSVLLYRGRNTGE. The CDR3 as a whole reads CSVLLYRGRNTGELFF.

With respect to this clone: The CDR3 end lies 3 residues beyond the end of the read and is filled in from the germline J gene. This chain connects TRBV5-1 to TRBJ2-3; D ambiguous. Germline V CDR1 and CDR2: SGHRS, YFSETQ. Between the trimmed V and J ends, which lost 2 bases and 0 bases, there was a span of 4 bases. There are 13 residues in the CDR3. The part of the CDR3 DNA that was read is TGCGCCAGCAGCTTATCTAGCACAGATACG. It is translated as CASSLSSTDT. Given in full, the CDR3 is CASSLSSTDTQYF.

In the case of this clone: The CDR3 end is not reached by the read, which stops 3 residues before it; the germline J gene fills it in. The rearrangement uses TRBV20-1 and TRBJ1-1, with D uncertain. This CDR3 contains 12 residues. The germline CDR1 and CDR2 sequences are DFQATT and SNEGSKA (reference sequence). The part of the CDR3 DNA that was read is TGCAGTGCTAGCCCTGTTGGAGCGGTA. Amino acids: CSASPVGAV. The complete CDR3 reads CSASPVGAVAFF.

On this clone itself: The read halts 3 residues ahead of the CDR3 end, with the missing end drawn from the germline J gene. The chain has TRBV24-1 and TRBJ2-3; D might be TRBD2 (5 bases). Between the trimmed V and J ends, which lost 7 bases and 2 bases, there was a span of 12 bases. Germline lookup yields CDR1 KGHDR and CDR2 SFDVKD. The CDR3 has 14 amino acids. This chain's CDR3 is CATRGPGDTDTQYF. The DNA read from the CDR3 is TGTGCCACCAGGGGCCCCGGGGACACAGATACG.

Regarding this clone: Read sequence stops 3 residues before the CDR3 end, and the germline J gene provides the missing end. This chain uses TRBV6-2 or TRBV6-3 with TRBJ2-3; 8 nucleotides line up with TRBD2. This CDR3 is 16 amino acids long. The ends lost 6 bases at V and 6 bases at J; junction bases unmatched: 14. The germline V gene encodes CDR1 MNHEY and CDR2 SVGEGT. CDR3: CASSPLSRGGRDTQYF. CDR3 DNA (partial): TGTGCCAGCAGCCCCCTGTCCCGGGGGGGCAGGGATACG.

Concerning this clone itself: The CDR3 is cut off 3 residues early in the read; its end comes from the germline J gene. The V call is TRBV19, the J call TRBJ1-1, with D uncertain. Germline CDR1 LNHDA, CDR2 SQIVND (reference sequence). V lost 4 bases to trimming and J lost 2 bases, with 11 bases between them. This CDR3 is 14 amino acids long. The CDR3 loop reads CASSTDNLNTEAFF. The sequenced CDR3 bases are TGTGCCAGTAGTACCGACAACCTTAACACTGAA.

In regard to this clone: The observed sequence ends 3 residues before the CDR3 terminus, with the missing tail filled in from the germline J gene. V and J are TRBV2 and TRBJ2-5; 9 bases line up with TRBD2. The germline V gene has CDR1 SNHLY and CDR2 FYNNEI. V shed 3 bases and J 7 bases; nucleotides not matched to a gene: 9. CDR3 size: 15 residues. CDR3 sequence: CASSEVSGGGGTQYF. CDR3 DNA, as far as it was read: TGTGCCAGCAGTGAGGTTTCTGGCGGGGGGGGGACC.